This passage covers 19 T cell receptor beta chains from one sample sequenced in a study of cytomegalovirus exposure and HLA in healthy donors. This PCR relied on a set of 60 Vbeta primers and 13 Jbeta primers. Here immunoSEQ multiplex PCR was the method, and the copy in TCRdb shows in-frame clones only, minus some. Here the sample spans about 130,000 clones, 65% to 80% being singletons. The sequenced sample consisted of PBMCs. These receptors all come from a woman aged 18-30 years in good health and CMV-seronegative.

The rearrangement joins TRBV10-3 to TRBJ2-3; D is uncertain. CDR1 ENHRY and CDR2 SYGVKD come from the germline V gene. V was cut by 3 bases and J by 4 bases, with 5 bases left in between. The CDR3 is 12 residues long. The CDR3 region is CAISELSDTQYF. The CDR3 coding sequence is TGTGCCATCAGTGAATTATCAGATACGCAGTATTTT.

V gene TRBV30 combines with J gene TRBJ2-1; 9 nucleotides align to TRBD2. J gave up 7 bases and V 3 bases, and 7 bases lay outside the gene matches. The CDR3 covers 14 residues. Looked up from germline, CDR1 is GTSNPN and CDR2 is SVGIG (reference sequence). The CDR3: CAWRGGLAGNEQFF. The CDR3 bases are TGTGCCTGGAGAGGGGGGCTAGCGGGAAATGAGCAGTTCTTC.

The rearrangement uses TRBV4-1 and TRBJ2-1; D unresolved. The CDR3 loop spans 15 amino acids. V was clipped by 0 bases and J by 0 bases, with 6 bases between them. The germline V gene encodes CDR1 MGHRA and CDR2 YSYEKL. The CDR3 loop reads CASSQDPNSYNEQFF. Here the CDR3 DNA reads TGCGCCAGCAGCCAAGACCCAAACTCCTACAATGAGCAGTTCTTC.

This chain joins TRBV19 and TRBJ1-4; possible D gene TRBD1, 5 bases. The germline CDR1 and CDR2 sequences are LNHDA and SQIVND (reference sequence). V dropped 10 bases and J dropped 3 bases, with 18 bases sitting between them. CDR3 length: 15 amino acids. The CDR3 here is CATGGLIGANEKLFF. Here the CDR3 DNA reads TGTGCCACCGGGGGACTAATTGGGGCTAATGAAAAACTGTTTTTT.

There are a few counts of this clone. The V and J genes are TRBV12-5 and TRBJ2-1, with 10 bases fitting TRBD2. CDR1 is LGHNT, CDR2 FRNRAP, per germline. V lost 1 base and J lost 7; bases outside the gene matches: 4. The CDR3 sequence is 15 residues long. CDR3: CASGLAGTSANEQFF. CDR3 DNA: TGTGCTAGTGGTTTGGCAGGGACTAGCGCAAATGAGCAGTTCTTC.

The chain uses TRBV27 and TRBJ1-5, with 7 nucleotides matching TRBD1. Trimming at V came to 6 bases and at J to 6 bases, leaving 8 bases not matched to a gene. Germline V gene data show CDR1 as MNHEY and CDR2 as SMNVEV (reference sequence). The CDR3 totals 14 residues. CDR3 bases: TGTGCCAGCAGACCGACAGGGTACGTTCAGCCCCAGCATTTT. Its protein product is CASRPTGYVQPQHF.

This rearrangement joins TRBV11-2 to TRBJ2-7; no definite D call. The ends were cut back, 11 bases at V and 6 bases at J, with 14 bases in the middle. The V gene's germline CDR1 is SGHAT and CDR2 FQNNGV. This CDR3 has 11 amino acids. This CDR3 reads CARAEAREQYF. CDR3 sequence (DNA): TGTGCCCGTGCCGAGGCGCGCGAGCAGTACTTC.

The chain joins TRBV7-2 to TRBJ1-2, with D uncertain. Looked up from germline, CDR1 is SGHTA and CDR2 is FQGNSA. The V end lost 3 bases, the J end lost 5 bases, and 10 bases lay between the germline ends. The CDR3 runs 13 residues. The CDR3 here is CASSFPTEYGYTF. The CDR3 DNA sequence: TGTGCCAGCAGCTTCCCCACAGAGTATGGCTACACCTTC.

This chain joins TRBV29-1 and TRBJ2-5; 7 bases agree with TRBD1. With V trimmed by 6 bases and J by 0 bases, 10 bases remained unmatched. This CDR3 has 15 residues. Per germline, CDR1 SQVTM and CDR2 ANQGSEA. DNA of the CDR3: TGCAGCGTGGTCAACAGGGGACCGTACCAAGAGACCCAGTACTTC. Its translation: CSVVNRGPYQETQYF.

V and J are TRBV6-1 and TRBJ1-5; maybe TRBD1 (6 bases). CDR1 is MNHNS, CDR2 SASEGT, per germline. The CDR3 has 13 residues. Deletions cut 10 bases from V and 4 bases from J, with 14 bases between. The CDR3: CATRQDLNQPQHF. Here the CDR3 DNA reads TGTGCCACCAGACAGGATTTAAATCAGCCCCAGCATTTT.

The V gene is TRBV9, the J gene TRBJ2-1; TRBD2 is a possible D gene (5 bases). The germline gives CDR1 SGDLS, CDR2 YYNGEE. Trimming cost V 1 base and J 3 bases, with 11 bases left between them. The CDR3 consists of 15 residues. Written as DNA, the CDR3 is TGTGCCAGCAGCGTAAGTCTGGGAGACTACAATGAGCAGTTCTTC. Translating it yields CASSVSLGDYNEQFF.

This clone showed up just a few times. This chain joins TRBV27 and TRBJ1-1; D may be TRBD1 (5 bases). Germline assignment: CDR1 MNHEY and CDR2 SMNVEV (reference sequence). Trimming removed 3 bases from V and 4 bases from J, with 15 bases in between. This CDR3 comprises 15 residues. CDR3 residues: CASSLGPRLGTEAFF. CDR3 coding DNA: TGTGCCAGCAGTTTGGGGCCCAGGTTGGGCACTGAAGCTTTCTTT.

The gene calls are TRBV5-1 and TRBJ2-6; D is uncertain. Germline CDR1 SGHRS, CDR2 YFSETQ. V gave up 4 bases and J gave up 0 bases, with 8 bases separating them. The length of the CDR3 is 15 residues. CDR3 nucleotides: TGCGCCAGCAGCGGTCAGGTCTCTGGGGCCAACGTCCTGACTTTC. This codes for CASSGQVSGANVLTF.

The rearrangement uses TRBV6-6 and TRBJ1-5; D not certain. Trimming took off 0 bases at V and 6 bases at J, with 15 bases between the two ends. This CDR3 contains 16 residues. The V gene's germline CDR1 is MNHNY and CDR2 SVGAGI (reference sequence). CDR3 region: CASSYSLQLLAQPQHF. CDR3 bases: TGTGCCAGCAGTTACTCCTTACAGCTTTTGGCTCAGCCCCAGCATTTT.

This rearrangement joins TRBV19 to TRBJ2-7, with 9 bases fitting TRBD1. J was trimmed by 2 bases and V by 8 bases; bases with no gene match: 7. The CDR3 is made up of 14 amino acids. The germline V gene encodes CDR1 LNHDA and CDR2 SQIVND (reference sequence). Written as DNA, the CDR3 is TGTGCCAGTGGCCGGGGGACAGGGACCTACGAGCAGTACTTC. This codes for CASGRGTGTYEQYF.

The J gene is TRBJ1-1, the V gene TRBV7-9; TRBD1 is a possible D gene (6 bases). CDR3 size: 14 residues. Looked up from germline, CDR1 is SEHNR and CDR2 is FQNEAQ (reference sequence). V gave up 9 bases and J gave up 1 base, with 15 bases separating them. CDR3 sequence (DNA): TGTGCCAGTAGCGAAGACAGGTGGAACACTGAAGCTTTCTTT. It codes for CASSEDRWNTEAFF.

This clone was found a few times. V is TRBV9 and J is TRBJ2-3; unclear D gene. The CDR3 totals 16 residues. V was clipped by 0 bases and J by 2 bases, with 13 bases between them. Germline CDR1 and CDR2: SGDLS and YYNGEE. The CDR3 loop is CASSVGVRSPTDTQYF. The CDR3 DNA sequence: TGTGCCAGCAGCGTAGGAGTGCGTAGCCCCACAGATACGCAGTATTTT. Complete variable domain (other parts from reference TRBV9 and TRBJ2-3): DSGVTQTPKHLITATGQRVTLRCSPRSGDLSVYWYQQSLDQGLQFLIQYYNGEERAKGNILERFSAQQFPDLHSELNLSSLELGDSALYFCASSVGVRSPTDTQYFGPGTRLTVL.

The V gene is TRBV2, the J gene TRBJ1-2, with D tentatively TRBD1 (6 bases). The V end was cut by 0 bases, the J end by 14 bases, with 10 bases between. Germline V gene lookup returns CDR1 SNHLY and CDR2 FYNNEI. The CDR3 consists of 11 residues. The CDR3 DNA follows: TGTGCCAGCAGTGAAGCCAGACAGGAAACCTTC. This encodes CASSEARQETF.

This clone was seen more than once but under ten times. V gene TRBV29-1 combines with J gene TRBJ1-2; maybe TRBD1 (5 bases). This CDR3 contains 14 residues. The V end was cut by 3 bases, the J end by 2 bases, with 13 bases between. Germline values: CDR1 SQVTM, CDR2 ANQGSEA. This chain's CDR3 is CSVEVPGKNYGYTF. DNA for the CDR3: TGCAGCGTTGAGGTACCAGGGAAAAACTATGGCTACACCTTC.